This T cell receptor beta chain was observed in a study of pediatric ulcerative colitis. For the study at large: Most patients had pancolitis, and two had left-sided colitis.

On this clone itself: Its matching antigen is unknown.

Measured with immunoSEQ multiplex PCR; TCRdb has only the in-frame clones, and not every one. This sample has approximately 60,000 clones, with roughly nine tenths found just once. Ulcerative colitis patients received no immunosuppressive medication before the diagnostic colonoscopy. General study results and limits: In rectum, acute severe colitis had expanded clones and less diversity. Ulcerative colitis patients shared more blood-rectal clones than controls.

The sample consisted of blood. The receptor was derived from a boy younger than 18 with severe ulcerative colitis.

In nucleotides, the CDR3 is TGTGCCAGCAGCACCCGGACGGCCGGTCCCTCGTATGGCTACACCTTC. Protein product: CASSTRTAGPSYGYTF. The chain couples TRBV7-2 to TRBJ1-2; D call uncertain. Germline V lookup: CDR1 SGHTA, CDR2 FQGNSA. The CDR3 runs 16 residues. V lost 5 bases and J lost 5, with 21 bases in between.